These T cell receptor beta chains were read from a single sample in a study of blood T cell repertoires in COVID-19. Repertoires were generated with immunoSEQ multiplex PCR, while TCRdb's copy carries only in-frame clones and drops some. The sample lists hundreds of thousands of clones, 88% occurring once. What was sequenced was peripheral blood. The origin of the receptors is a woman in her thirties with COVID-19, enrolled during active disease. CDR3s include the opening cysteine and the closing phenylalanine or tryptophan. Each record gives: V gene, J gene, clone size, CDR3 protein. Expanded clones get a size class; other rows say once, few or many, or leave the size out.

>TRBV27|TRBJ1-4|.
CASKETWPTNEKLFF
>TRBV11-3|TRBJ2-3|.
CASSPGGDRDTQYF
>TRBV12-5|TRBJ2-1|.
CASGFFTFQGLYNEQFF
>TRBV4-1|TRBJ2-7|.
CASSQEGGRAAYEQYF
>TRBV5-4|TRBJ2-1|.
CASSLGGGNSYNEQFF
>TRBV10-3|TRBJ2-1|.
CAISESDLWETLLDEQFF
>TRBV5-4|TRBJ2-1|.
CASSLSWGDNEQFF
>TRBV5-5|TRBJ2-3|.
CASAQRGWTDTQYF
>TRBV28|TRBJ2-5|once
CASSWAGRPRETQYF
>TRBV11-3|TRBJ2-3|.
CASSLGLAGGPTDTQYF
>TRBV5-1|TRBJ1-3|.
CASSLSAFDRGETGNTIYF
>TRBV19|TRBJ1-2|.
CASSIRGFRRGYTF
>TRBV9|TRBJ1-1|.
CASSARTGTTEAFF
>TRBV3-1/TRBV3-2|TRBJ2-3|.
CASSQGRTDTQYF
>TRBV10-2|TRBJ2-1|.
CASSPGFQPLGDEQFF
>TRBV10-2|TRBJ2-7|.
CASSEPPGGVYEQYF
>TRBV6-2/TRBV6-3|TRBJ2-7|.
CASSLTGAYEQYF
>TRBV6-2/TRBV6-3|TRBJ2-5|.
CASSYSLAGVETQYF
>TRBV7-8|TRBJ2-2|once
CASSRLAGLEAGFTGELFF
>TRBV6-1|TRBJ2-1|.
CASSDGRGSYNEQFF
>TRBV6-1|TRBJ2-1|.
CASSEVSQYNEQFF
>TRBV5-6|TRBJ1-3|.
CASSMTGFGNTIYF
>TRBV4-3|TRBJ1-4|.
CASSQDPAGATNEKLFF
>TRBV7-9|TRBJ2-5|.
CASSLGQVGETQYF
>TRBV3-1/TRBV3-2|TRBJ2-7|.
CASTQYGGRYYEQYF
>TRBV19|TRBJ1-5|few
CASSFDRRDQPQHF
>TRBV7-2|TRBJ2-5|.
CASSFSETQYF
>TRBV24-1|TRBJ2-3|.
CASLKWTGRGRWRGTSRADTQYF
>TRBV6-2/TRBV6-3|TRBJ1-1|.
CASSDPGGLEAFF
>TRBV4-1|TRBJ2-2|.
CASSQTGGLTNTGELFF
>TRBV5-1|TRBJ2-5|.
CASTSGRGGETQYF
>TRBV7-2|TRBJ2-1|few
CASSLELGSYNEQFF
>TRBV28|TRBJ2-2|.
CASTLTGHIGSGELFF
>TRBV9|TRBJ1-6|once
CASSSRAVSGQGSPLHF
>TRBV12-5|TRBJ1-1|.
CASGLDGQVGEAFF
>TRBV5-8|TRBJ2-1|.
CASSIRGARDEQFF
>TRBV5-4|TRBJ2-3|.
CASRPTGYTDTQYF
>TRBV19|TRBJ2-3|.
CASSGGHPNTDTQYF
>TRBV10-3|TRBJ1-1|.
CAIATAMNTEAFF
>TRBV7-8|TRBJ2-6|.
CASSLRLAGDPQSGANVLTF
>TRBV28|TRBJ1-5|.
CASSFPGGGQPQHF
>TRBV2|TRBJ2-1|.
CASSGPDRDNEQFF
>TRBV11-2|TRBJ2-3|.
CASSYNTGGVGDTQYF
>TRBV27|TRBJ2-4|.
CASSAIGGVENIQYF
>TRBV28|TRBJ2-7|.
CASSFLRALAGGMGEQYF